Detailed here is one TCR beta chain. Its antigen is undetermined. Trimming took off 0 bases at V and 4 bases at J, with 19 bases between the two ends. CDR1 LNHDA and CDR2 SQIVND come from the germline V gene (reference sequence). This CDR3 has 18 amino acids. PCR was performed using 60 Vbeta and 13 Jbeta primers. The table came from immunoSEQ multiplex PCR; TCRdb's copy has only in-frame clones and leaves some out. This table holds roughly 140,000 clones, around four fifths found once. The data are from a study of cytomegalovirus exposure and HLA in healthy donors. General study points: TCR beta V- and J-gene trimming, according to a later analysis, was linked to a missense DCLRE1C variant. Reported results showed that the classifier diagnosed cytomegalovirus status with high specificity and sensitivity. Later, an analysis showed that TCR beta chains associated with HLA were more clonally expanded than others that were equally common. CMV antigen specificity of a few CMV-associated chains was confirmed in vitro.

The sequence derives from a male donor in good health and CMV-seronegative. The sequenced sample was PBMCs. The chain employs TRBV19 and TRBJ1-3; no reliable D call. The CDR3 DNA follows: TGTGCCAGTAGTATAGACGGGCGCTTGTCGGGGTCCGGAAACACCATATATTTT. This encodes CASSIDGRLSGSGNTIYF.